This T cell receptor (beta chain) stems from a study of cytomegalovirus exposure and HLA in healthy donors. In germline, CDR1 is SGHTA, CDR2 FQGTGA. The CDR3 loop spans 15 amino acids. V was pared by 0 bases and J by 6 bases, with 6 bases of the junction left unmatched. The table lists this clone with a count of one. The PCR used 60 Vbeta and 13 Jbeta primers. Assay: immunoSEQ multiplex PCR; the TCRdb copy retains only in-frame clones and omits some. The sample carries about 98,000 clones, approximately 80% recorded once. Sequenced: PBMCs. The chain carries TRBV7-3 and TRBJ2-3, with TRBD1 matching 7 bases. The source is a male donor in good health and CMV-seropositive. The DNA of the CDR3 is TGTGCCAGCAGCTTAACAGGGGGCTTGAGGGATACGCAGTATTTT. Its protein product is CASSLTGGLRDTQYF. Variable domain in full (rest from reference TRBV7-3 and TRBJ2-3): GAGVSQTPSNKVTEKGKYVELRCDPISGHTALYWYRQSLGQGPEFLIYFQGTGAADDSGLPNDRFFAVRPEGSVSTLKIQRTERGDSAVYLCASSLTGGLRDTQYFGPGTRLTVL.